This T cell receptor beta chain was recorded in a study of blood T cell repertoires in COVID-19. Study details: Material from acute and convalescent COVID-19 was sourced from the United States, Italy and Spain. PBMCs, B-cell-depleted T cells, or T cells provided the cDNA or gDNA that made up the material.

Original methodology: Reference gene primer amplification gave nucleated cell count estimates. TCRdb keeps only in-frame clones here, not all; method: immunoSEQ multiplex PCR. V, J and clone size derive from that table, while D and trimming were established from the DNA sequence. In the table there are about 110,000 clones, over 80% of which are singletons. Looked up from germline, CDR1 is LGHNA and CDR2 is YNFKEQ. The CDR3 contains 15 residues. V lost 4 bases and J lost 8, with 20 bases in between. This clonotype originated in a woman in her twenties or thirties with acute or convalescent COVID-19. The rearrangement uses TRBV4-2 and TRBJ1-1, with a weak D call TRBD1 (6 bases). Input material: peripheral blood. CDR3 protein: CASSLQQGSSLEAFF. The CDR3 nucleotides are TGTGCCAGCAGCCTACAACAGGGTTCAAGCTTAGAAGCTTTCTTT.